Listed here are 32 T cell receptor beta chains from one sample, sequenced in a study of cytomegalovirus exposure and HLA in healthy donors. The study ran its PCR with 60 Vbeta and 13 Jbeta primers. Clones were sequenced by immunoSEQ multiplex PCR, and TCRdb holds only the in-frame ones, with some missing. The sample has 160,000 or so clones, around 80% seen once. The sample was PBMCs. The receptors come from a man aged 18 to 30 in good health and CMV-seronegative.

This clone was recorded a few times. The J gene is TRBJ1-1, the V gene TRBV6-1; 8 bases map to TRBD1. Germline V CDR1 and CDR2: MNHNS, SASEGT. With 1 base clipped from V and 6 bases from J, the junction kept 7 bases outside the gene matches. CDR3 length equals 15 residues. CDR3 sequence reads: CASSEDPTGGAEAFF. The CDR3 DNA reads TGTGCCAGCAGTGAAGACCCTACAGGGGGTGCTGAAGCTTTCTTT.

V usage is TRBV7-6 and J usage is TRBJ2-3; D is possibly TRBD2 (5 bases). Trimming stripped 3 bases from V and 2 bases from J, with 24 bases between. The CDR3 sequence is 19 residues long. The germline V gene has CDR1 SGHVS and CDR2 FNYEAQ. CDR3 coding DNA: TGTGCCAGCAGCTTTAGCGAGAGGAGCGGACCGCAGAACACAGATACGCAGTATTTT. It translates to CASSFSERSGPQNTDTQYF. Complete variable domain (other parts from reference TRBV7-6 and TRBJ2-3): GAGVSQSPRYKVTKRGQDVALRCDPISGHVSLYWYRQALGQGPEFLTYFNYEAQQDKSGLPNDRFSAERPEGSISTLTIQRTEQRDSAMYRCASSFSERSGPQNTDTQYFGPGTRLTVL.

This clone was counted between two and nine times. The rearrangement links TRBV6-6 to TRBJ2-1; 10 bases are shared with TRBD1. The trim removed 7 bases at V and 5 bases at J, leaving 8 bases unmatched. Looked up from germline, CDR1 is MNHNY and CDR2 is SVGAGI (reference sequence). The CDR3 totals 15 residues. As DNA, the CDR3 is TGTGCCAGCACTTCCGGGACAGGGGTTAACAATGAGCAGTTCTTC. Its translation: CASTSGTGVNNEQFF.

The chain employs TRBV7-9 and TRBJ2-5; 10 bases are shared with TRBD2. Germline V gene lookup returns CDR1 SEHNR and CDR2 FQNEAQ (reference sequence). This CDR3 contains 15 residues. V lost 3 bases to trimming and J lost 2 bases; unmatched junction nucleotides: 3. CDR3 DNA: TGTGCCAGCAGCTTGGGTAGCGGGAGGCAAGAGACCCAGTACTTC. This encodes CASSLGSGRQETQYF.

In its sample, this clone was seen a few times. The J gene is TRBJ1-1, the V gene TRBV18; TRBD1 agrees at 7 bases. V was pared by 4 bases and J by 3 bases, with 2 bases of the junction left unmatched. CDR3 length: 13 amino acids. Germline lookup yields CDR1 KGHSH and CDR2 LQKENI. CDR3 nucleotide sequence: TGTGCCAGCTCACGGGACAGCTACACTGAAGCTTTCTTT. Translating it yields CASSRDSYTEAFF.

Here the CDR3 DNA reads TGTGCCAGCAGGTTGACTAGCGGGGGGGCGCCGTACTTC. This encodes CASRLTSGGAPYF. This chain uses TRBV6-1 with TRBJ2-7; 14 bases line up with TRBD2. Germline V gene sequence: CDR1 MNHNS, CDR2 SASEGT. The CDR3 length is 13 residues. V lost 6 bases, J lost 12 bases, and 7 bases stayed unmatched.

Here the CDR3 reads CASTDRGGNEKLFF. The DNA of the CDR3 is TGTGCCAGCACAGACAGGGGCGGTAATGAAAAACTGTTTTTT. V usage is TRBV6-5 and J usage is TRBJ1-4, with 8 bases that match TRBD1. The trim removed 7 bases at V and 4 bases at J, leaving 5 bases unmatched. The CDR3 sequence is 14 residues long. The V gene's germline CDR1 is MNHEY and CDR2 SVGAGI.

The V gene is TRBV9, the J gene TRBJ2-7; 10 bases map to TRBD1. Per germline, CDR1 SGDLS and CDR2 YYNGEE. Unmatched junction bases numbered 6, after V lost 1 base and J lost 5 bases. CDR3 length: 15 amino acids. The chain's CDR3 is CASSVLGQGIDEQYF. The CDR3 bases are TGTGCCAGCAGCGTATTGGGACAGGGGATCGACGAGCAGTACTTC.

In DNA form, the CDR3 reads TGTGCCACCAGCAGAGAGAGGGGGTTTAGCGGGAGCCCCACAGATACGCAGTATTTT. This translates into CATSRERGFSGSPTDTQYF. The chain is built from TRBV15 and TRBJ2-3, with 9 bases aligning to TRBD2. J was trimmed by 2 bases and V by 0 bases; bases with no gene match: 12. CDR3 length: 19 amino acids. Germline assignment: CDR1 LNHNV and CDR2 YYDKDF (reference sequence).

The chain uses TRBV2 and TRBJ1-2, with 9 bases identical to TRBD1. V dropped 6 bases and J dropped 5; count of bases not matched to a gene: 10. CDR1 and CDR2 from the germline V gene are SNHLY and FYNNEI. CDR3 size: 15 residues. The CDR3 DNA reads TGTGCCAGCAGCCCCCTCACCGGGACAGGGTATGGCTACACCTTC. Translation gives CASSPLTGTGYGYTF.

The chain uses TRBV6-5 and TRBJ1-2; D gene unclear. The V and J ends lost 7 bases and 8 bases respectively, with 23 bases between them. Germline V gene lookup returns CDR1 MNHEY and CDR2 SVGAGI. The CDR3 runs to 15 residues. Here the CDR3 reads CASTTEAGWFGGYTF. CDR3 in DNA: TGTGCCAGCACCACGGAGGCAGGATGGTTCGGGGGCTACACCTTC.

CDR3 in amino acids: CATSPGLNTGELFF. CDR3 nucleotides: TGTGCCACCAGCCCGGGACTTAACACCGGGGAGCTGTTTTTT. J is TRBJ2-2 and V is TRBV10-3, with D perhaps matching TRBD2 (6 bases). Germline V CDR1 and CDR2: ENHRY, SYGVKD. Trimming took off 10 bases at V and 2 bases at J, with 14 bases between the two ends. CDR3 length equals 14 residues.

This chain connects TRBV12-1 to TRBJ1-5; the table calls TRBD1, which could not be checked here. TRBV12-1 is designated a pseudogene. The CDR3 extends over 20 amino acids. Here the CDR3 DNA reads TGTGCCAGCAGCTTTGTGACAGGGGCCGGGGGAGATTATAGCAATCAGCCCCAGCATTTT. Amino acids: CASSFVTGAGGDYSNQPQHF.

The V and J genes are TRBV9 and TRBJ2-5; D possibly corresponds to TRBD1 (6 bases). CDR3 length: 15 amino acids. Germline CDR1 and CDR2: SGDLS and YYNGEE. V dropped 4 bases and J dropped 5 bases, with 18 bases sitting between them. The CDR3 loop is CASSPSAGVGETQYF. The CDR3 bases are TGTGCCAGCAGCCCCAGTGCAGGGGTAGGGGAGACCCAGTACTTC. The full variable domain, completed using reference TRBV9 and TRBJ2-5, is DSGVTQTPKHLITATGQRVTLRCSPRSGDLSVYWYQQSLDQGLQFLIQYYNGEERAKGNILERFSAQQFPDLHSELNLSSLELGDSALYFCASSPSAGVGETQYFGPGTRLLVL.

The rearrangement joins TRBV5-1 to TRBJ2-1, with D perhaps TRBD1 (5 bases). The CDR3 runs 15 residues. Germline assignment: CDR1 SGHRS and CDR2 YFSETQ. Between the trimmed V and J ends, which lost 5 bases and 0 bases, there was a span of 12 bases. CDR3 DNA sequence: TGCGCCAGCAGGGCGGACAAACACTCCTACAATGAGCAGTTCTTC. It is translated as CASRADKHSYNEQFF.

V is TRBV6-1 and J is TRBJ1-5; 9 nucleotides align to TRBD1. Germline V CDR1 and CDR2: MNHNS, SASEGT. CDR3 size: 17 residues. V lost 2 bases and J lost 4; bases outside the gene matches: 9. CDR3 region: CASSEKGQGGGNQPQHF. DNA for the CDR3: TGTGCCAGCAGTGAAAAGGGACAGGGCGGAGGTAATCAGCCCCAGCATTTT.

The V gene is TRBV5-1, the J gene TRBJ2-5, with D perhaps TRBD1 (5 bases). The CDR3 totals 14 residues. The V gene's germline CDR1 is SGHRS and CDR2 YFSETQ. With 1 base removed from V and 0 bases from J, the gap between germline ends came to 7 bases. The CDR3 sequence is CASSLTGNQETQYF. The DNA for the CDR3 is TGCGCCAGCAGCTTGACAGGTAACCAAGAGACCCAGTACTTC.

The V gene is TRBV4-2, the J gene TRBJ1-4, with 8 bases fitting TRBD1. After removal of 0 bases from V and 7 bases from J, the junction contained 7 bases not matched to a gene. Germline V gives CDR1 LGHNA, CDR2 YNFKEQ. The CDR3 runs to 16 residues. CDR3 sequence: CASSQESGGGGEKLFF. Written as DNA, the CDR3 is TGTGCCAGCAGCCAAGAATCAGGGGGCGGAGGTGAAAAACTGTTTTTT.

The rearrangement links TRBV11-2 to TRBJ2-3, with 12 positions matching TRBD2. CDR3 length: 15 residues. Looked up from germline, CDR1 is SGHAT and CDR2 is FQNNGV. V dropped 5 bases and J dropped 4; count of bases not matched to a gene: 4. CDR3 nucleotides: TGTGCCAGCAGCCACCGACTAGCGGGAGCAGATACGCAGTATTTT. Translating it yields CASSHRLAGADTQYF.

The V and J genes are TRBV28 and TRBJ2-5; possibly TRBD1 for D (5 bases). The germline CDR1 and CDR2 sequences are MDHEN and SYDVKM. The V and J ends lost 4 bases and 4 bases respectively, with 7 bases between them. This CDR3 comprises 12 residues. The CDR3 loop reads CASSSDRETQYF. CDR3 DNA: TGTGCCAGCAGTTCAGACAGAGAGACCCAGTACTTC. The variable domain in full, completed from reference TRBV28 and TRBJ2-5, reads DVKVTQSSRYLVKRTGEKVFLECVQDMDHENMFWYRQDPGLGLRLIYFSYDVKMKEKGDIPEGYSVSREKKERFSLILESASTNQTSMYLCASSSDRETQYFGPGTRLLVL.

The chain recombines TRBV28 with TRBJ2-7; the D is unclear. The CDR3 is made up of 13 amino acids. Trimming took 3 bases from V and 2 from J, leaving 8 bases between them. The germline V gene has CDR1 MDHEN and CDR2 SYDVKM. The CDR3 loop is CASSLGNTYEQYF. CDR3 nucleotides: TGTGCCAGCAGTTTGGGCAATACCTACGAGCAGTACTTC.

The chain uses TRBV6-4 and TRBJ2-2, with a tentative D call TRBD1 (6 bases). There are 15 residues in the CDR3. The V end was cut by 6 bases, the J end by 4 bases, with 15 bases between. Per germline, CDR1 MRHNA and CDR2 SNTAGT. In nucleotides, the CDR3 is TGTGCCAGCAGGATTTCATCAGGGGCCACCGGGGAGCTGTTTTTT. Its protein is CASRISSGATGELFF.

The chain combines TRBV4-1 with TRBJ1-5; the D is unclear. The CDR3 contains 15 residues. Trimming left V 0 bases short and J 6 bases short, with 12 bases between. Per the germline V gene, CDR1 is MGHRA and CDR2 is YSYEKL. The CDR3, as DNA: TGCGCCAGCAGCCAAGATAGGGCAGGAGGTCAGCCCCAGCATTTT. Encoded protein: CASSQDRAGGQPQHF.

The rearrangement joins TRBV7-3 to TRBJ2-7; 10 nucleotides agree with TRBD1. V lost 1 base and J lost 2; bases outside the gene matches: 5. Germline CDR1 and CDR2: SGHTA and FQGTGA. CDR3 length equals 16 residues. The CDR3: CASSLNRDRGPYEQYF. The CDR3 nucleotides read TGTGCCAGCAGCTTAAACCGGGACAGGGGACCCTACGAGCAGTACTTC.

About this clone: The same CDR3 is also encoded by other DNA sequences in this sample. The CDR3 DNA follows: TGTGCCAGTAGTACCGGGACAGGAAGCTACGAGCAGTACTTC. As protein: CASSTGTGSYEQYF. The chain links TRBV19 to TRBJ2-7, with 8 bases aligning to TRBD1. The germline CDR1 and CDR2 sequences are LNHDA and SQIVND (reference sequence). This CDR3 spans 14 amino acids. The ends lost 4 bases at V and 3 bases at J; junction bases unmatched: 5.

This chain uses TRBV2 with TRBJ1-2, with D perhaps matching TRBD1 (5 bases). The V and J ends lost 6 bases and 8 bases respectively, with 16 bases between them. Germline V gives CDR1 SNHLY, CDR2 FYNNEI. This CDR3 has 13 amino acids. The CDR3, as DNA: TGTGCCAGCAGGGTCGACTGGACACGCGGCTACACCTTC. It codes for CASRVDWTRGYTF.

This chain connects TRBV19 to TRBJ2-3; 7 bases line up with TRBD2. Per the germline V gene, CDR1 is LNHDA and CDR2 is SQIVND (reference sequence). The CDR3 is made up of 15 amino acids. Germline trimming cut 6 bases from V and 7 bases from J; bases unmatched to any gene: 13. CDR3 DNA: TGTGCCAGTAGCCCTGGGGCGCCCGGGGGGTATACGCAGTATTTT. Protein product: CASSPGAPGGYTQYF. The full variable domain, its missing parts supplied by reference TRBV19 and TRBJ2-3, is DGGITQSPKYLFRKEGQNVTLSCEQNLNHDAMYWYRQDPGQGLRLIYYSQIVNDFQKGDIAEGYSVSREKKESFPLTVTSAQKNPTAFYLCASSPGAPGGYTQYFGPGTRLTVL.

V is TRBV19 and J is TRBJ2-7; D call uncertain. The V end was cut by 5 bases, the J end by 3 bases, with 11 bases between. The CDR3 sequence is 13 residues long. The germline V gene has CDR1 LNHDA and CDR2 SQIVND (reference sequence). The CDR3 DNA sequence: TGTGCCAGTAGTGTCGAACATCGCTACGAGCAGTACTTC. This translates into CASSVEHRYEQYF.

The gene calls are TRBV7-8 and TRBJ2-7; TRBD1 matches 11 bases. V gave up 5 bases and J gave up 2 bases; unmatched junction bases: 8. Per the germline V gene, CDR1 is SGHVS and CDR2 is FQNEAQ. CDR3 size: 16 residues. The CDR3 DNA is TGTGCCAGCAGCCTCAGGCCGGGACAGGGGGCCTACGAGCAGTACTTC. Protein: CASSLRPGQGAYEQYF.

The V and J genes are TRBV6-6 and TRBJ1-6; 7 bases are a match to TRBD1. Germline V gene lookup returns CDR1 MNHNY and CDR2 SVGAGI (reference sequence). The CDR3 is 16 amino acids. V shed 2 bases and J 6 bases; nucleotides not matched to a gene: 7. The CDR3 nucleotides are TGTGCCAGCAGTTACGGACGGGACAGAATTAATTCACCCCTCCACTTT. Its protein is CASSYGRDRINSPLHF.

V usage is TRBV5-1 and J usage is TRBJ1-4, with 8 bases that match TRBD1. CDR1 SGHRS and CDR2 YFSETQ come from the germline V gene. The CDR3 loop spans 16 amino acids. The V segment lost 1 base and the J segment 4 bases; nucleotides outside the gene matches: 6. The CDR3 DNA sequence: TGCGCCAGCAGCTTGAGAGGGACAGGTATTAATGAAAAACTGTTTTTT. This encodes CASSLRGTGINEKLFF. The full variable domain, its missing parts supplied by reference TRBV5-1 and TRBJ1-4, is KAGVTQTPRYLIKTRGQQVTLSCSPISGHRSVSWYQQTPGQGLQFLFEYFSETQRNKGNFPGRFSGRQFSNSRSEMNVSTLELGDSALYLCASSLRGTGINEKLFFGSGTQLSVL.

The chain carries TRBV7-9 and TRBJ2-3; 10 bases map to TRBD2. V shed 1 base and J 2 bases; nucleotides not matched to a gene: 3. This CDR3 comprises 16 residues. From germline, CDR1 is SEHNR and CDR2 FQNEAQ (reference sequence). CDR3 loop: CASSLGTSGPTDTQYF. DNA of the CDR3: TGTGCCAGCAGCTTAGGGACTAGCGGCCCCACAGATACGCAGTATTTT.